The 28 T cell receptor beta chains below come from one sample, sequenced in a study of blood T cells in healthy people across ages. The authors ran a second PCR of 7 to 11 cycles using a sample-barcoded 5' primer and a J-beta primer mix. One entry per CDR3 protein results from TCRdb running MiXCR on the 5' RACE reads. This sample has 1.5 million to 2 million distinct CDR3 sequences, with 28% found just once. Sequencing input: blood. All receptors derive from a woman aged 25 to 39 in good health.

This clonotype was observed a handful of times. J is TRBJ2-3 and V is TRBV9; D is undetermined. The V end lost 0 bases, the J end lost 3 bases, and 14 bases lay between the germline ends. CDR1 SGDLS and CDR2 YYNGEE come from the germline V gene. CDR3 size: 16 residues. CDR3 loop: CASSVAPESETDTQYF. The CDR3 DNA is TGTGCCAGCAGCGTAGCTCCCGAATCCGAAACAGATACGCAGTATTTT.

This clonotype has just a few counts. In DNA, the CDR3 is TGTGCCAGCAAACCCTTTGAATACAATGAGCAGTTCTTC. It translates to CASKPFEYNEQFF. This chain uses TRBV2 with TRBJ2-1; D remains unclear. V lost 7 bases to trimming and J lost 4 bases, with 11 bases between them. Germline CDR1 SNHLY, CDR2 FYNNEI. The CDR3 totals 13 residues.

This clonotype showed up many times. This chain uses TRBV7-9 with TRBJ2-4; no clear D. V was cut by 3 bases and J by 4 bases, with 16 bases left in between. The CDR3 has 16 residues. Germline V gives CDR1 SEHNR, CDR2 FQNEAQ (reference sequence). CDR3 in DNA: TGTGCCAGCAGCTTTCCGTCACCGACCTCAAAAAACATTCAGTACTTC. Translation gives CASSFPSPTSKNIQYF.

About this clonotype itself: One end of the junction varies from germline; a read error may be responsible. The rearrangement links TRBV7-9 to TRBJ2-7; 8 bases line up with TRBD1. With the DNA end fitting TRBJ2-5 better, the J assignment may be wrong. The CDR3 totals 16 residues. The germline gives CDR1 SEHNR, CDR2 FQNEAQ (reference sequence). The CDR3 sequence is CVSSLAWGQEGETQYF. The CDR3 DNA reads TGTGTCAGCAGCTTAGCGTGGGGACAGGAGGGAGAGACCCAGTACTTC.

This clonotype was counted at least ten times. V and J are TRBV27 and TRBJ2-1; 7 bases agree with TRBD2. This CDR3 contains 15 residues. Germline lookup yields CDR1 MNHEY and CDR2 SMNVEV (reference sequence). The V segment lost 0 bases and the J segment 8 bases; nucleotides outside the gene matches: 7. The CDR3 protein is CASSLSPAGDHEQFF. The CDR3, as DNA: TGTGCCAGCAGTTTATCACCCGCGGGGGATCATGAGCAGTTCTTC.

V gene TRBV20-1 combines with J gene TRBJ2-3; TRBD2 aligns across 10 bases. The germline CDR1 and CDR2 sequences are DFQATT and SNEGSKA (reference sequence). The CDR3 has 17 amino acids. Trimming removed 5 bases from V and 2 bases from J; junction bases left unmatched: 13. CDR3 loop: CSADIALTSGDTDTQYF. The CDR3, as DNA: TGCAGTGCTGACATCGCCCTAACTAGCGGGGACACAGATACGCAGTATTTT.

Points on this clonotype: A much larger clone lies one base from this, so it may be a read error. J is TRBJ2-7 and V is TRBV18, with a weak D call TRBD1 (6 bases). The CDR3 totals 13 residues. CDR1 is KGHSH and CDR2 is LQKENI in the germline V gene. DNA for the CDR3: TGTGCCGGCTCATTTTTTCAGGGGTACGAGCAGTACTTC. Protein product: CAGSFFQGYEQYF.

The rearrangement links TRBV6-5 to TRBJ1-1; D uncertain. CDR1 MNHEY and CDR2 SVGAGI come from the germline V gene. The CDR3 runs to 12 residues. The germline V and J ends were trimmed by 0 bases and 4 bases, with 3 bases remaining between them. The CDR3 here is CASSYSPTEAFF. The CDR3 nucleotides are TGTGCCAGCAGTTACTCTCCCACTGAAGCTTTCTTT.

The rearrangement joins TRBV30 to TRBJ1-2, with no clear D. Germline CDR1 is GTSNPN and CDR2 is SVGIG (reference sequence). V lost 2 bases to trimming and J lost 1 base, with 11 bases between them. This CDR3 is built from 14 residues. CDR3: CAWSSAGLNYGYTF. The CDR3, as DNA: TGTGCCTGGAGTTCGGCAGGCCTTAACTATGGCTACACCTTC.

The chain has TRBV4-3 and TRBJ1-2; 7 positions match TRBD1. This CDR3 spans 17 amino acids. Trimming cost V 1 base and J 5 bases; bases outside gene matches: 13. CDR1 is LGHNA and CDR2 is YSLEER in the germline V gene. CDR3 in DNA: TGCGCCAGCAGCCAAGCCTTAACCCGGGACAGCGAATATGGCTACACCTTC. Residues: CASSQALTRDSEYGYTF.

This clonotype was detected ten times or more. The chain couples TRBV4-2 to TRBJ2-5; 9 nucleotides align to TRBD2. Germline CDR1 and CDR2: LGHNA and YNFKEQ. This CDR3 region has 14 residues. Trimming at V came to 8 bases and at J to 5 bases, leaving 9 bases not matched to a gene. This chain's CDR3 is CASRETSGGETQYF. The CDR3 region has the DNA TGTGCCAGCCGTGAGACTAGCGGAGGGGAGACCCAGTACTTC.

This clonotype appeared many times. V gene TRBV28 combines with J gene TRBJ2-7; 11 bases align to TRBD1. V was clipped by 6 bases and J by 3 bases; unmatched bases: 10. Germline assignment: CDR1 MDHEN and CDR2 SYDVKM. This CDR3 has 16 amino acids. CDR3 loop: CASSPAGTGGLYEQYF. DNA for the CDR3: TGTGCCAGCAGCCCAGCCGGGACAGGGGGTCTCTACGAGCAGTACTTC.

The J gene is TRBJ2-7, the V gene TRBV20-1; 15 bases match TRBD2. This CDR3 is built from 16 residues. In germline, CDR1 is DFQATT, CDR2 SNEGSKA (reference sequence). The CDR3 sequence: CSAVGTSGGNAYEQYF. The CDR3 region has the DNA TGCAGCGCGGTAGGGACTAGCGGGGGGAACGCCTACGAGCAGTACTTC.

The rearrangement joins TRBV12-3 or TRBV12-4 to TRBJ1-4; D unclear. Trimming left V 5 bases short and J 5 bases short, with 9 bases between. The CDR3 covers 13 residues. The CDR3 sequence: CASSLSANEKLFF. The CDR3 coding sequence is TGTGCCAGCAGTCTCAGTGCCAATGAAAAACTGTTTTTT.

With respect to this clonotype: This may arise from a read error, as a much more abundant clone is one base away. The rearrangement uses TRBV29-1 and TRBJ1-2; TRBD1 is a possible D gene (5 bases). In germline, CDR1 is SQVTM, CDR2 ANQGSEA. The CDR3 sequence is 12 residues long. CDR3 sequence: CSAGGGNYGYIF. DNA for the CDR3: TGCAGCGCCGGGGGGGGAAACTATGGCTACATCTTC.

There are a few counts of this clonotype. This chain joins TRBV10-3 and TRBJ2-1, with D tentatively TRBD2 (6 bases). The CDR3 length is 13 residues. CDR1 and CDR2 from the germline V gene are ENHRY and SYGVKD. The CDR3 DNA reads TGTGCTAGTGCTAGCGACGCCTACAATGAGCAGTTCTTC. Protein: CASASDAYNEQFF.

This chain joins TRBV7-9 and TRBJ1-2, with D maybe TRBD1 (5 bases). Deletions cut 5 bases from V and 9 bases from J, with 22 bases between. The CDR3 has 15 residues. Germline values: CDR1 SEHNR, CDR2 FQNEAQ (reference sequence). In nucleotides, the CDR3 is TGTGCCAGCAGCCTCGCAAAGGGACTGGGGGAGAGCTACACCTTC. This gives the protein CASSLAKGLGESYTF.

This clonotype was found many times. The V gene is TRBV7-2, the J gene TRBJ2-6; D perhaps matches TRBD1 (5 bases). CDR1 is SGHTA, CDR2 FQGNSA, per germline. The CDR3 is 15 residues long. V shed 5 bases and J shed 3 bases, with 11 bases lying between them. In DNA form, the CDR3 reads TGTGCCAGCAGCCGCCAGGGTGGTGGGGCCAACGTCCTGACTTTC. It translates to CASSRQGGGANVLTF.

This chain's CDR3 is CAWSVGRNEQFF. The CDR3 region has the DNA TGTGCCTGGAGTGTAGGGCGGAATGAGCAGTTCTTC. The chain carries TRBV30 and TRBJ2-1, with D unresolved. Germline loops: CDR1 GTSNPN, CDR2 SVGIG (reference sequence). Trimming stripped 0 bases from V and 7 bases from J, with 7 bases between. This CDR3 has 12 amino acids.

The chain uses TRBV14 and TRBJ2-3; TRBD1 matches at 10 bases. The CDR3 loop spans 16 amino acids. The germline gives CDR1 SGHDN, CDR2 FVKESK. V shed 1 base, J shed 2 bases, and the junction held 3 bases outside the gene matches. The CDR3: CASSQAGTGDTDTQYF. The CDR3 region has the DNA TGTGCCAGCAGCCAAGCCGGGACAGGGGACACAGATACGCAGTATTTT.

This clonotype was detected many times. The gene calls are TRBV20-1 and TRBJ1-2; 7 bases align to TRBD1. Looked up from germline, CDR1 is DFQATT and CDR2 is SNEGSKA (reference sequence). The CDR3 covers 14 residues. V was clipped by 0 bases and J by 1 base; unmatched bases: 2. As DNA, the CDR3 is TGCAGTGCTAGAGAGGACAGGCATAACTATGGCTACACCTTC. It yields the protein CSAREDRHNYGYTF.

There are many counts of this clonotype. This sequence joins TRBV7-9 and TRBJ2-7; 9 nucleotides match TRBD2. The germline V gene has CDR1 SEHNR and CDR2 FQNEAQ (reference sequence). The CDR3 covers 15 residues. V gave up 5 bases and J gave up 6 bases; unmatched junction bases: 11. CDR3 loop: CASSPVAGGPLEQYF. Here the CDR3 DNA reads TGTGCCAGCAGCCCCGTCGCGGGAGGGCCTCTCGAGCAGTACTTC.

This clonotype was counted between two and nine times. The chain joins TRBV2 to TRBJ2-5; D unresolved. Germline lookup yields CDR1 SNHLY and CDR2 FYNNEI. The CDR3 extends over 13 amino acids. V was cut by 7 bases and J by 2 bases, with 11 bases left in between. The CDR3 coding sequence is TGTGCCAGCAACGCCGACTGGCAAGAGACCCAGTACTTC. This codes for CASNADWQETQYF.

This clonotype has a handful of counts. V gene TRBV2 combines with J gene TRBJ2-7; weak D call: TRBD2 (5 bases). CDR3 length: 14 residues. Looked up from germline, CDR1 is SNHLY and CDR2 is FYNNEI. Deletions cut 7 bases from V and 6 bases from J, with 19 bases between. The CDR3 loop reads CASTRGIPGGEQYF. CDR3 DNA: TGTGCCAGCACAAGAGGGATCCCAGGAGGCGAGCAGTACTTC. Combining the CDR3 with reference TRBV2 and TRBJ2-7 gives the whole variable domain EPEVTQTPSHQVTQMGQEVILRCVPISNHLYFYWYRQILGQKVEFLVSFYNNEISEKSEIFDDQFSVERPDGSNFTLKIRSTKLEDSAMYFCASTRGIPGGEQYFGPGTRLTVT.

Comment on this clonotype: A much larger clone lies one base from this, so it may be a read error. The chain has TRBV10-3 and TRBJ2-7; D could derive from TRBD1 or TRBD2 (5 bases each). Germline V gene data show CDR1 as ENHRY and CDR2 as SYGVKD. CDR3 length equals 15 residues. V lost 3 bases and J lost 3, with 15 bases in between. The CDR3 spells CAISEDGGGSYEQYF. The CDR3 DNA reads as TGTGCCATCAGTGAAGACGGTGGGGGAAGCTACGAGCAGTACTTC.

The chain combines TRBV18 with TRBJ2-1; 11 nucleotides align to TRBD2. CDR1 and CDR2 (germline): KGHSH, LQKENI. The V and J ends lost 4 bases and 5 bases, in that order; junction bases with no gene match: 4. This CDR3 spans 15 amino acids. CDR3 sequence: CASSLTSGNNNEQFF. Written as DNA, the CDR3 is TGTGCCAGCTCACTGACTAGCGGGAATAACAATGAGCAGTTCTTC.

The rearrangement uses TRBV5-5 and TRBJ2-2; D is unclear. V shed 0 bases and J shed 0 bases, with 6 bases lying between them. CDR1 is SGHKS and CDR2 is YYEKEE in the germline V gene (reference sequence). CDR3 length: 15 amino acids. This CDR3 reads CASSLVTSNTGELFF. The DNA of the CDR3 is TGTGCCAGCAGCTTGGTAACATCGAACACCGGGGAGCTGTTTTTT.

The V call is TRBV11-2, the J call TRBJ1-1, with D uncertain. Between the trimmed V and J ends, which lost 5 bases and 7 bases, there was a span of 14 bases. This CDR3 comprises 13 residues. Germline lookup yields CDR1 SGHAT and CDR2 FQNNGV. The CDR3 here is CASSPIAGYEAFF. CDR3 coding DNA: TGTGCCAGCAGCCCCATCGCCGGGTATGAAGCTTTCTTT.